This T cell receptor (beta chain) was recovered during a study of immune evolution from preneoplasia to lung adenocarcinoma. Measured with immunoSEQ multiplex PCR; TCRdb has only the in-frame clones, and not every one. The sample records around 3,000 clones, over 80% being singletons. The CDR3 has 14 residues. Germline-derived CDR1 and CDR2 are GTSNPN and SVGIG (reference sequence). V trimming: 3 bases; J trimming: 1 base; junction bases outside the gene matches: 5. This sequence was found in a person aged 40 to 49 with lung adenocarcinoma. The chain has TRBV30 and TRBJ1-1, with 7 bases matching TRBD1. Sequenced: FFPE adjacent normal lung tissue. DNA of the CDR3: TGTGCCTGGAGATCGACAGGGACGAACACTGAAGCTTTCTTT. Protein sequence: CAWRSTGTNTEAFF.